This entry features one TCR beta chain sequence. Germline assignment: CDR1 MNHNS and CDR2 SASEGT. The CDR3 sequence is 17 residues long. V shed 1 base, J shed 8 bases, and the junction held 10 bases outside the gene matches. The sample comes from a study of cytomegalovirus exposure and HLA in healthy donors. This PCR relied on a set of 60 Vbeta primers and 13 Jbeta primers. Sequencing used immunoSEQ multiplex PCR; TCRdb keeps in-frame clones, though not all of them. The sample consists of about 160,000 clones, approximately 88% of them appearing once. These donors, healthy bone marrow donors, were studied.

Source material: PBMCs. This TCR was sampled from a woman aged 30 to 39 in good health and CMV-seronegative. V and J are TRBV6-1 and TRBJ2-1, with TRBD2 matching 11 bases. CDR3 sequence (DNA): TGTGCCAGCAGTGAAGACTCACTAGCGGGAGAGGTGTATGAGCAGTTCTTC. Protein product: CASSEDSLAGEVYEQFF.